Listed here are 10 T cell receptor beta chains from one sample, sequenced in a study of glioma-infiltrating T cells listed by TCRdb under 2016. The reads were generated on an Illumina MiSeq. TCR alpha and beta CDR3 regions were amplified with the iRepertoire nested amplicon-rescue multiplex PCR (arm-PCR) platform from RNA. TCRdb cleaned the public reads at Q25 with fastp, built clones with MiXCR and kept in-frame beta chains. Each entry is one CDR3 protein sequence, shown with its most common DNA and genes. This sample gives around 130,000 distinct CDR3 sequences in total; around 25% of them show up just once. Over 25% of the sample is taken by the ten largest. Sequences were obtained from glioma tissue, nonneoplastic brain tissue, or PBMCs (not recorded which). These receptors all stem from a human donor with low-grade glioma or glioblastoma, undergoing nonglioma brain surgery, or in good health (not recorded which).

Details on this clonotype: A read error may explain this, as a much larger clone is one base away. The chain couples TRBV6-2 or TRBV6-3 to TRBJ1-5; 7 bases map to TRBD1. The ends lost 5 bases at V and 6 bases at J; junction bases unmatched: 10. CDR1 is MNHEY, CDR2 SVGEGT, per germline. This CDR3 spans 15 amino acids. The CDR3 DNA reads TGTGCCAGCAGTGCCGGACAGGCTCGGGGTCAGCCCCAGCATTTT. This gives the protein CASSAGQARGQPQHF.

There are a few counts of this clonotype. This chain joins TRBV25-1 and TRBJ2-1; weak D call: TRBD1 (6 bases). CDR3 length: 15 amino acids. The germline CDR1 and CDR2 sequences are MGHDK and SYGVNS. Trimming took 8 bases from V and 5 from J, leaving 19 bases between them. DNA of the CDR3: TGTGCCAGCCTAGCTAGGGAAAGGGGGAACAATGAGCAGTTCTTC. Its protein is CASLARERGNNEQFF.

The chain combines TRBV7-3 with TRBJ2-1, with D uncertain. Germline assignment: CDR1 SGHTA and CDR2 FQGTGA. The germline V and J ends were trimmed by 4 bases and 6 bases, with 7 bases remaining between them. The length of the CDR3 is 12 residues. The CDR3 DNA follows: TGTGCCAGCAGCTCCCCCCCCAATGAGCAGTTCTTC. Encoded protein: CASSSPPNEQFF. Variable domain in full (rest from reference TRBV7-3 and TRBJ2-1): GAGVSQTPSNKVTEKGKYVELRCDPISGHTALYWYRQSLGQGPEFLIYFQGTGAADDSGLPNDRFFAVRPEGSVSTLKIQRTERGDSAVYLCASSSPPNEQFFGPGTRLTVL.

This clonotype was counted between two and nine times. The gene calls are TRBV20-1 and TRBJ1-2; D is possibly TRBD1 (5 bases). The CDR3 has 13 residues. CDR1 and CDR2 (germline): DFQATT, SNEGSKA (reference sequence). V lost 0 bases and J lost 3, with 8 bases in between. CDR3 in DNA: TGCAGTGCTAGAGACAGGGTACACTATGGCTACACCTTC. Encoded protein: CSARDRVHYGYTF.

The V gene is TRBV14, the J gene TRBJ1-2; D unresolved. Per germline, CDR1 SGHDN and CDR2 FVKESK. Trimming removed 4 bases at V and 8 bases at J, with 11 bases between. The CDR3 is 12 residues long. The CDR3 is CASSLTVGGYTF. CDR3 coding DNA: TGTGCCAGCAGCCTTACGGTGGGGGGCTACACCTTC.

Written as DNA, the CDR3 is TGTGCCAGCAGCCCAGCAGGGGGGCCGAGGAATGAGCAGTTCTTC. Amino acids: CASSPAGGPRNEQFF. The chain employs TRBV7-6 and TRBJ2-1, with D perhaps TRBD1 (7 bases). Germline V gene data show CDR1 as SGHVS and CDR2 as FNYEAQ. The ends were cut back, 5 bases at V and 7 bases at J, with 18 bases in the middle. CDR3 length: 15 residues. Drawing the rest from reference TRBV7-6 and TRBJ2-1, the complete variable domain is GAGVSQSPRYKVTKRGQDVALRCDPISGHVSLYWYRQALGQGPEFLTYFNYEAQQDKSGLPNDRFSAERPEGSISTLTIQRTEQRDSAMYRCASSPAGGPRNEQFFGPGTRLTVL.

V usage is TRBV29-1 and J usage is TRBJ2-7; 8 bases line up with TRBD1. Germline-derived CDR1 and CDR2 are SQVTM and ANQGSEA. There are 13 residues in the CDR3. The CDR3 protein is CSAMGQDSYEQYV. The CDR3 coding sequence is TGCAGTGCCATGGGACAGGACTCCTACGAGCAGTACGTC.

The chain couples TRBV2 to TRBJ1-4, with D uncertain. The CDR3 runs to 15 residues. Germline assignment: CDR1 SNHLY and CDR2 FYNNEI. V was trimmed by 3 bases and J by 10 bases, leaving 18 bases between them. CDR3 coding DNA: TGTGCCAGCAGTGATGCCGGGAGTCCCTTTGGAAAACTGTTTTTT. It codes for CASSDAGSPFGKLFF.

This clonotype occurred many times. J is TRBJ2-2 and V is TRBV7-2; D unclear. Trimming removed 1 base from V and 3 bases from J, with 6 bases in between. CDR1 and CDR2 from the germline V gene are SGHTA and FQGNSA. The CDR3 is 14 residues long. CDR3 sequence: CASSLGQHTGELFF. The CDR3 nucleotides read TGTGCCAGCAGCTTAGGCCAGCACACCGGGGAGCTGTTTTTT.

About this clonotype itself: This clone may be a read error of a much larger clone one base away. The V gene is TRBV28, the J gene TRBJ2-3, with a tentative D call TRBD2 (9 bases). Trimming shortened V by 3 bases and J by 5 bases, and 21 bases separated the two germline ends. Per germline, CDR1 MDHEN and CDR2 SYDVKM. CDR3 size: 17 residues. The CDR3 bases are TGTGCCAGCAGTTTTGGGACTAGCAGGGGGCTGGGAGATACGCAGTATTTT. Encoded protein: CASSFGTSRGLGDTQYF.